A selection of T cell receptor beta chains follows, all from one sample in a study of blood T cell repertoires in COVID-19. Profiled with immunoSEQ multiplex PCR; TCRdb holds only in-frame clones, not every one. Among around 290,000 clones listed, about nine tenths were seen once. The sequenced sample was PBMCs or T cells enriched from blood (not recorded which). The receptors stem from a woman between 40 and 55 years old who had recovered from COVID-19. Both conserved end residues are part of each CDR3. Each record gives: CDR3 protein, CDR3 DNA, V gene, J gene, clone size, D gene. The D gene is left open where the match is weak. Only part of the rows carry a size: once, few, many, or a class if the clone is expanded.

CASSQDVGSRGTYEQYF	TGTGCCAGCAGCCAAGATGTAGGCAGCAGGGGTACCTACGAGCAGTACTTC	TRBV4-2	TRBJ2-7	NA	NA
CASRMTEMNTEAFF	TGTGCCAGCAGAATGACGGAGATGAACACTGAAGCTTTCTTT	TRBV7-2	TRBJ1-1	NA	NA
CASSPGTGEETQYF	TGCGCCAGCAGCCCGGGGACAGGGGAAGAGACCCAGTACTTC	TRBV5-1	TRBJ2-5	NA	TRBD1
CASAYGGAGTKNIQYF	TGTGCCAGCGCCTACGGGGGGGCCGGAACCAAAAACATTCAGTACTTC	TRBV27	TRBJ2-4	NA	TRBD2
CASSDRGGSYGYTF	TGTGCCAGCAGCGACCGGGGGGGGTCCTATGGCTACACCTTC	TRBV11-1	TRBJ1-2	few	NA
CSVLAGGYEQYF	TGCAGCGTTCTGGCAGGGGGTTACGAGCAGTACTTC	TRBV29-1	TRBJ2-7	NA	TRBD1
CASSLRVGEQYF	TGTGCCAGCAGCCTCCGGGTCGGGGAGCAGTACTTC	TRBV6-5	TRBJ2-7	NA	NA
CASSHVGQGPNYGYTF	TGTGCCAGCAGCCACGTTGGTCAGGGCCCTAACTATGGCTACACCTTC	TRBV5-4	TRBJ1-2	NA	NA
CASSAVRSGRPPSETQYF	TGTGCCAGCAGTGCCGTCCGTAGCGGGCGCCCTCCCAGCGAGACCCAGTACTTC	TRBV6-1	TRBJ2-5	once	TRBD2
CASSSAGASYGYTF	TGTGCCAGCAGTTCCGCCGGAGCTTCCTATGGCTACACCTTC	TRBV27	TRBJ1-2	NA	NA
CASSYGEHGYTF	TGCGCCAGCAGCTACGGTGAACATGGCTACACCTTC	TRBV5-1	TRBJ1-2	NA	NA
CASSMNRADTGELFF	TGTGCCAGTAGTATGAATCGAGCGGACACCGGGGAGCTGTTTTTT	TRBV19	TRBJ2-2	once	NA
CASSLGAGTEAFF	TGTGCCAGCAGCCTAGGGGCAGGGACTGAAGCTTTCTTT	TRBV11-2	TRBJ1-1	NA	NA
CASSSQASAIEAFF	TGCGCCAGCAGCTCCCAGGCCAGTGCGATTGAAGCTTTCTTT	TRBV5-1	TRBJ1-1	NA	NA
CASSAGTGRYEQYF	TGTGCCAGCAGCGCGGGGACAGGGCGGTACGAGCAGTACTTC	TRBV14	TRBJ2-7	few	TRBD1
CASSRTGTGRLNTEAFF	TGTGCCAGCAGCCGGACCGGGACAGGGCGCTTGAACACTGAAGCTTTCTTT	TRBV4-2	TRBJ1-1	NA	TRBD1
CASSRTGGTEAFF	TGTGCCAGTAGTAGGACAGGAGGCACTGAAGCTTTCTTT	TRBV19	TRBJ1-1	NA	TRBD1
CAILQANLMNTEAFF	TGTGCCATCCTCCAGGCTAACCTCATGAACACTGAAGCTTTCTTT	TRBV7-9	TRBJ1-1	NA	NA
CASSIRKGLRVQETQYF	TGTGCCAGTAGTATAAGGAAGGGGCTAAGGGTCCAAGAGACCCAGTACTTC	TRBV19	TRBJ2-5	NA	NA